Sequencing of this TCR beta chain was carried out in a study of blood T cells in healthy people across ages. A few counts support this clonotype. PCR was performed a second time for about 6 to 12 cycles using a sample-barcoded 5' primer and a J-beta primer mix. TCRdb recomputed calls from the 5' RACE reads with MiXCR, one row per CDR3 protein. The sample includes around 1,000,000 distinct CDR3 sequences, approximately 25% of them seen just once. The CDR3 length is 14 residues. Germline lookup yields CDR1 SQVTM and CDR2 ANQGSEA. These records were also assigned to another study, of T cells of mothers and their children.

This receptor was identified in a girl aged 2-10 years in good health. The specimen sequenced was blood. This chain joins TRBV29-1 and TRBJ2-1; TRBD2 agrees at 7 bases. Matching the DNA end better, TRBJ2-5 makes the J call doubtful. The chain's CDR3 is CSVIPWRESETQYF. Written as DNA, the CDR3 is TGCAGCGTTATCCCTTGGCGGGAGAGTGAGACCCAGTACTTC.